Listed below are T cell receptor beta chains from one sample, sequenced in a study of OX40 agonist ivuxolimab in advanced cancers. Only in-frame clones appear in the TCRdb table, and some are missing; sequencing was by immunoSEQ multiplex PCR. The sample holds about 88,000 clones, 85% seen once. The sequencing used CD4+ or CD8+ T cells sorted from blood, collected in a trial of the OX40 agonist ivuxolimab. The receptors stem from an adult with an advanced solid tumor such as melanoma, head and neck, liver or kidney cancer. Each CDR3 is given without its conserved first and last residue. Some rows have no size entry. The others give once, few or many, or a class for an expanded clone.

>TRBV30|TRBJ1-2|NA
AWSVVPVNYGYT
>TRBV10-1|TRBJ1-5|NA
ASSEGGTQPQH
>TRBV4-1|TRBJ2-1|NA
ASSLVIVNEQF
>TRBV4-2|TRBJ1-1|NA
ASSHVGQGGAEAF
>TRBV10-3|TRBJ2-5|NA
AISERDTQETQY
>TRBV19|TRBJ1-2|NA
ASSGSGGYT
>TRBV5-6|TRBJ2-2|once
ANSSLLGGVNTGELF
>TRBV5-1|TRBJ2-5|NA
ASSLVRAEETQY
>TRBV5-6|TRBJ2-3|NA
ASSLLQGGTDTQY
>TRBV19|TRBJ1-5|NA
ASTPPGPNQPQH
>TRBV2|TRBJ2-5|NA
ASSERGGTQY